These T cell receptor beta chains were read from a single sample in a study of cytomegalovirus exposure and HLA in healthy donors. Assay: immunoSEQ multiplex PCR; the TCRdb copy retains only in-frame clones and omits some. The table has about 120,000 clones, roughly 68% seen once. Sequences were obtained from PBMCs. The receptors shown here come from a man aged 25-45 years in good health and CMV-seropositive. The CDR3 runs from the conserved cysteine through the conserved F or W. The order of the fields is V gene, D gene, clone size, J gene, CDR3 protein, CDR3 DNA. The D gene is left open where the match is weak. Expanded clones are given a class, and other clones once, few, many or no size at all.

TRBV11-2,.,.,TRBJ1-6,CASSLPGPGYPYNSPLHF,TGTGCCAGCAGCTTACCAGGGCCAGGCTACCCATATAATTCACCCCTCCACTTT
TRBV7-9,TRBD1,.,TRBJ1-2,CASSLGGGLSFNYGYTF,TGTGCCAGCAGCTTAGGAGGGGGCCTCAGTTTTAACTATGGCTACACCTTC
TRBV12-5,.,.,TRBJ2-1,CASGNNEQFF,TGTGCTAGTGGCAACAATGAGCAGTTCTTC
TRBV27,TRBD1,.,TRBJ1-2,CASRGQGASGYTF,TGTGCCAGCAGGGGGCAGGGGGCCAGTGGCTACACCTTC
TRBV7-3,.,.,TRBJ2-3,CASSFSKGATDTQYF,TGTGCCAGCAGCTTCTCAAAGGGAGCCACAGATACGCAGTATTTT
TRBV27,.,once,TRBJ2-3,CASSYSRGPSTDTQYF,TGTGCCAGCAGTTACAGTAGAGGGCCTAGCACAGATACGCAGTATTTT
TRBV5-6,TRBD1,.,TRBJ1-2,CASSTGQGQGYTF,TGTGCCAGCAGCACCGGACAGGGGCAAGGCTACACCTTC
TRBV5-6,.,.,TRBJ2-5,CASSRSRGNQETQYF,TGTGCCAGCAGCCGCTCAAGGGGAAATCAAGAGACCCAGTACTTC
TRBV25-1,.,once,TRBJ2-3,CASKQTGNLPENTQYF,TGTGCCAGCAAGCAAACGGGTAACCTACCGGAGAATACGCAGTATTTT
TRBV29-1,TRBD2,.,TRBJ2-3,CSVERPSGRVTDTQYF,TGCAGCGTTGAACGGCCTAGCGGGAGAGTAACAGATACGCAGTATTTT
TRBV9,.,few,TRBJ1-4,CASSDPVSNEKLFF,TGTGCCAGCAGCGACCCAGTATCTAATGAAAAACTGTTTTTT
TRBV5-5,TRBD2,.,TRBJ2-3,CASSLRLAGGSTDTQYF,TGTGCCAGCAGCTTGAGGCTAGCGGGAGGGAGCACAGATACGCAGTATTTT
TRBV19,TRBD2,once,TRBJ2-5,CASSPGGVPETQYF,TGTGCCAGTAGCCCGGGGGGGGTCCCAGAGACCCAGTACTTC
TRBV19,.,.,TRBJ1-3,CASSREGVYSGNTIYF,TGTGCCAGTAGTAGGGAGGGGGTGTACTCTGGAAACACCATATATTTT
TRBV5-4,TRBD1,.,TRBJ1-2,CASSLGQGAYGYGYTF,TGTGCCAGCAGCTTAGGACAGGGGGCGTATGGCTATGGCTACACCTTC
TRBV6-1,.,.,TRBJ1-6,CASSDQGGYSPLHF,TGTGCCAGCAGTGATCAGGGAGGATATTCACCCCTCCACTTT
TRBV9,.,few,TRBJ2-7,CASSVLDISTAYEQYF,TGTGCCAGCAGCGTACTGGACATCAGTACCGCCTACGAGCAGTACTTC
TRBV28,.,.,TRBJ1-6,CASSFSNSPLHF,TGTGCCAGCAGTTTCAGTAATTCACCCCTCCACTTT
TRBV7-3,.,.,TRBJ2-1,CVSSVDSLNEQFF,TGTGTCAGCAGCGTCGACTCCCTCAATGAGCAGTTCTTC
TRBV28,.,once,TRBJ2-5,CASSFESARTYF,TGTGCCAGCAGTTTTGAAAGCGCTAGAACTTACTTC
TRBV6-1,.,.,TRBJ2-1,CASSPRTVGEFF,TGTGCCAGCAGTCCCAGGACAGTCGGGGAGTTCTTC
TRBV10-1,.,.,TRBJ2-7,CASRTESSYEQYF,TGCGCCAGCAGGACAGAGAGCTCCTACGAGCAGTACTTC
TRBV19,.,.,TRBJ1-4,CASSIRGQTNEKLFF,TGTGCCAGTAGTATAAGAGGCCAAACCAATGAAAAACTGTTTTTT
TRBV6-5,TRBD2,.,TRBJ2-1,CASSYPSGGLYNEQFF,TGTGCCAGCAGTTACCCTAGCGGGGGCCTTTACAATGAGCAGTTCTTC
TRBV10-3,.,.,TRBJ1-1,CAISVSPGTSIEAFF,TGTGCCATCAGTGTCTCCCCCGGGACATCCATTGAAGCTTTCTTT
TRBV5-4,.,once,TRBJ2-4,CASSLQVGGSKNIQYF,TGTGCCAGCAGCTTGCAAGTGGGGGGTTCCAAAAACATTCAGTACTTC
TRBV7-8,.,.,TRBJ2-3,CASSLGADTQYF,TGTGCCAGCAGCTTAGGAGCAGATACGCAGTATTTT
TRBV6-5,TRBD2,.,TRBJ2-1,CASSLWTSGNYNEQFF,TGTGCCAGCAGTTTATGGACTAGCGGGAACTACAATGAGCAGTTCTTC
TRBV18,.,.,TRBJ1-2,CASSPPGVNGYTF,TGTGCCAGCTCACCACCCGGGGTAAATGGCTACACCTTC
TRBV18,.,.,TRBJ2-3,CASSSRIPRQEVTDTQYF,TGTGCCAGCTCATCCCGAATCCCAAGACAGGAAGTCACAGATACGCAGTATTTT
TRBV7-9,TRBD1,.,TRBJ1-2,CASSQRTGPYGYTF,TGTGCCAGCAGCCAGAGGACAGGACCCTATGGCTACACCTTC
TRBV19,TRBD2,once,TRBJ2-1,CASLPSGALPGNEQFF,TGTGCCAGTCTGCCTAGCGGGGCCCTCCCGGGGAATGAGCAGTTCTTC
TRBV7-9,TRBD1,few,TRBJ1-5,CASSFMPGQAWGNNQPQHF,TGTGCCAGCAGCTTTATGCCGGGACAGGCTTGGGGAAATAATCAGCCCCAGCATTTT
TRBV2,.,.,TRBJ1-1,CASSVSWGEAEAFF,TGTGCCAGCAGTGTCTCCTGGGGGGAGGCTGAAGCTTTCTTT
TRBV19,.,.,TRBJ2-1,CASSIERDNEQFF,TGTGCCAGTAGTATAGAGAGGGACAATGAGCAGTTCTTC
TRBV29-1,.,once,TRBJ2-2,CSVDVSGDTGELFF,TGCAGCGTTGATGTGAGCGGAGACACCGGGGAGCTGTTTTTT
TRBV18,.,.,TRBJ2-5,CASSPQDASRETQYF,TGTGCCAGCTCACCACAAGATGCTAGCCGGGAGACCCAGTACTTC
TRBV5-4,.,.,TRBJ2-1,CASNVQGTGTYNEQFF,TGTGCCAGCAACGTCCAGGGGACGGGTACCTACAATGAGCAGTTCTTC
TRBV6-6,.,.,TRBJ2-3,CASSWRRDVFKDTQYF,TGTGCCAGCAGTTGGAGGAGGGACGTGTTTAAGGATACGCAGTATTTT
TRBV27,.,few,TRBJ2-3,CASRHRADTQYF,TGTGCCAGCAGGCACAGGGCTGATACGCAGTATTTT
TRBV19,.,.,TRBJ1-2,CASSPEGNYGYTF,TGTGCCAGTAGTCCCGAGGGTAACTATGGCTACACCTTC
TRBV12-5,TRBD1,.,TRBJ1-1,CASGFTVYPRDSSTEAFF,TGTGCTAGTGGTTTCACTGTTTACCCCCGGGACAGTAGCACTGAAGCTTTCTTT
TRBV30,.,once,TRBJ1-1,CAWSVRTAEEAFF,TGTGCCTGGAGTGTTCGGACAGCCGAGGAGGCTTTCTTT
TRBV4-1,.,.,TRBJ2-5,CASSHDPPAAQETQYF,TGCGCCAGCAGCCACGATCCCCCGGCGGCACAAGAGACCCAGTACTTC
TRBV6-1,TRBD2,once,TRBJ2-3,CASSAQGLAGGFSTDTQYF,TGTGCCAGCAGTGCCCAAGGACTAGCGGGGGGGTTTAGCACAGATACGCAGTATTTT
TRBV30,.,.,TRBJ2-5,CAWSVRGWYQETQYF,TGTGCCTGGAGTGTAAGGGGCTGGTACCAAGAGACCCAGTACTTC
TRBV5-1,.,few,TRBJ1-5,CASSLGGASTQPQHF,TGCGCCAGCAGCTTGGGTGGGGCTTCCACTCAGCCCCAGCATTTT
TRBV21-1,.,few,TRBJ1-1,CASSKDQDRGGNTEAFF,TGTGCCAGCAGCAAAGACCAGGACAGGGGAGGTAACACTGAAGCTTTCTTT
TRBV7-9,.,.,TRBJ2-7,CASSPALGGYEQYF,TGTGCCAGCAGCCCGGCTTTGGGGGGCTACGAGCAGTACTTC